The 19 T cell receptor beta chains below all came from one sample that was sequenced in a study of cytomegalovirus exposure and HLA in healthy donors. Amplification used 60 Vbeta primers and 13 Jbeta primers. Repertoires were generated with immunoSEQ multiplex PCR, while TCRdb's copy carries only in-frame clones and drops some. Seen here are under 110,000 clones, about 75% observed once, and the top ten hold 2.5% to 3%. The sequenced sample consisted of PBMCs. Receptors were obtained from a male donor in good health and CMV-seropositive.

The V call is TRBV30, the J call TRBJ2-7; tentatively, D is TRBD1 (6 bases). CDR3 length: 15 residues. Between the trimmed V and J ends, which lost 0 bases and 2 bases, there was a span of 14 bases. Per the germline V gene, CDR1 is GTSNPN and CDR2 is SVGIG (reference sequence). CDR3 sequence: CAWSVPRGTPYEQYF. In DNA form, the CDR3 reads TGTGCCTGGAGTGTACCCAGGGGTACACCCTACGAGCAGTACTTC. The complete variable domain, with remaining parts taken from reference TRBV30 and TRBJ2-7, reads SQTIHQWPATLVQPVGSPLSLECTVEGTSNPNLYWYRQAAGRGLQLLFYSVGIGQISSEVPQNLSASRPQDRQFILSSKKLLLSDSGFYLCAWSVPRGTPYEQYFGPGTRLTVT.

This clone was detected once. The chain joins TRBV5-1 to TRBJ1-2, with 8 bases matching TRBD1. There are 14 residues in the CDR3. CDR1 is SGHRS and CDR2 is YFSETQ in the germline V gene. V dropped 2 bases and J dropped 8; count of bases not matched to a gene: 8. CDR3 in DNA: TGCGCCAGCAGCTTACAGGGGGTTATTACGGGCTACACCTTC. Its protein is CASSLQGVITGYTF.

V usage is TRBV9 and J usage is TRBJ2-7; tentatively, D is TRBD1 (5 bases). V was trimmed by 3 bases and J by 5 bases, leaving 18 bases between them. The CDR3 has 15 amino acids. In germline, CDR1 is SGDLS, CDR2 YYNGEE. The CDR3 loop is CASSDSTVVPHEQYF. CDR3 DNA: TGTGCCAGCAGCGATTCGACAGTCGTACCCCACGAGCAGTACTTC. The whole variable domain, filled in from reference TRBV9 and TRBJ2-7, reads DSGVTQTPKHLITATGQRVTLRCSPRSGDLSVYWYQQSLDQGLQFLIQYYNGEERAKGNILERFSAQQFPDLHSELNLSSLELGDSALYFCASSDSTVVPHEQYFGPGTRLTVT.

The gene calls are TRBV27 and TRBJ2-5; TRBD2 aligns across 7 bases. With 8 bases clipped from V and 1 base from J, the junction kept 19 bases outside the gene matches. The CDR3 sequence is 18 residues long. CDR1 MNHEY and CDR2 SMNVEV come from the germline V gene (reference sequence). CDR3 nucleotide sequence: TGTGCCAGCCGAAAATACCTGGGGGGGACCCAAACCCAAGAGACCCAGTACTTC. It specifies CASRKYLGGTQTQETQYF.

The chain links TRBV9 to TRBJ2-3; 9 positions match TRBD2. Germline CDR1 SGDLS, CDR2 YYNGEE. V lost 3 bases, J lost 5 bases, and 7 bases stayed unmatched. The length of the CDR3 is 15 residues. The DNA for the CDR3 is TGTGCCAGCAGCGGATCTTGGCGGGGGGGAGATACGCAGTATTTT. It translates to CASSGSWRGGDTQYF.

V and J are TRBV15 and TRBJ2-7, with D hard to call. The germline gives CDR1 LNHNV, CDR2 YYDKDF (reference sequence). This CDR3 is 15 amino acids long. Trimming took off 5 bases at V and 3 bases at J, with 17 bases between the two ends. The CDR3 reads CATSPFITSRYEQYF. Written as DNA, the CDR3 is TGTGCCACCAGCCCATTCATTACGTCGCGCTACGAGCAGTACTTC.

This clone was counted only a few times. J is TRBJ2-2 and V is TRBV7-2, with TRBD1 matching 8 bases. Germline loops: CDR1 SGHTA, CDR2 FQGNSA. The CDR3 covers 15 residues. The ends lost 7 bases at V and 1 base at J; junction bases unmatched: 5. This CDR3 reads CASIWDRRNTGELFF. Written as DNA, the CDR3 is TGTGCCAGCATATGGGACAGGCGGAACACCGGGGAGCTGTTTTTT.

This clone appeared a few times. V is TRBV10-1 and J is TRBJ1-5, with 7 bases lining up with TRBD1. The CDR3 loop spans 14 amino acids. CDR1 WNHNN and CDR2 SYGVQD come from the germline V gene (reference sequence). J was trimmed by 5 bases and V by 10 bases; bases with no gene match: 11. CDR3 DNA: TGCGCCACGTTTCGCACAGGGGTTTATCAGCCCCAGCATTTT. Residues: CATFRTGVYQPQHF.

The chain couples TRBV5-4 to TRBJ2-7; 12 bases match TRBD1. The germline CDR1 and CDR2 sequences are SGHNT and YYREEE (reference sequence). The CDR3 covers 16 residues. V lost 2 bases, J lost 5 bases, and 8 bases stayed unmatched. CDR3 amino acids: CASSFGMGQGANEQYF. CDR3 bases: TGTGCCAGCAGCTTCGGTATGGGACAGGGGGCCAACGAGCAGTACTTC.

This clone turned up a few times. V usage is TRBV7-2 and J usage is TRBJ2-3; D perhaps matches TRBD2 (7 bases). Looked up from germline, CDR1 is SGHTA and CDR2 is FQGNSA. The CDR3 extends over 18 amino acids. The V gene lost 0 bases and the J gene lost 1 base, with 17 bases spanning the gap. The CDR3 reads CASSLALVGGGRTDTQYF. The CDR3 DNA reads as TGTGCCAGCAGCTTAGCTTTGGTGGGGGGGGGCCGCACAGATACGCAGTATTTT.

The rearrangement links TRBV28 to TRBJ1-1; D unclear. The CDR3 is 12 residues long. The V end lost 6 bases, the J end lost 0 bases, and 5 bases lay between the germline ends. Germline lookup yields CDR1 MDHEN and CDR2 SYDVKM. The CDR3 here is CASREMNTEAFF. In DNA, the CDR3 is TGTGCCAGCAGAGAGATGAACACTGAAGCTTTCTTT.

The chain uses TRBV11-2 and TRBJ2-7; maybe TRBD1 (5 bases). Trimming shortened V by 5 bases and J by 0 bases, and 11 bases separated the two germline ends. The CDR3 contains 14 residues. Germline V gene lookup returns CDR1 SGHAT and CDR2 FQNNGV. CDR3 in amino acids: CASSPGPYSYEQYF. The CDR3 region has the DNA TGTGCCAGCAGCCCAGGGCCCTACTCCTACGAGCAGTACTTC.

The rearrangement links TRBV2 to TRBJ2-7; TRBD2 matches 11 bases. CDR1 and CDR2 from the germline V gene are SNHLY and FYNNEI. V gave up 2 bases and J gave up 3 bases; unmatched junction bases: 3. This CDR3 comprises 15 residues. CDR3 amino acids: CASSETTSGVYEQYF. CDR3 sequence (DNA): TGTGCCAGCAGTGAAACGACTAGCGGGGTCTACGAGCAGTACTTC.

The V gene is TRBV18, the J gene TRBJ2-7, with 11 bases aligning to TRBD2. The CDR3 runs to 17 residues. V shed 4 bases, J shed 13 bases, and the junction held 21 bases outside the gene matches. Germline V lookup: CDR1 KGHSH, CDR2 LQKENI. For the CDR3, the DNA is TGTGCCAGCTCACGAATGATTTCTAGCGGGGGGACCTACGAGCCTTACTTC. Its protein is CASSRMISSGGTYEPYF. Variable domain in full (rest from reference TRBV18 and TRBJ2-7): NAGVMQNPRHLVRRRGQEARLRCSPMKGHSHVYWYRQLPEEGLKFMVYLQKENIIDESGMPKERFSAEFPKEGPSILRIQQVVRGDSAAYFCASSRMISSGGTYEPYFGPGTRLTVT.

This chain joins TRBV6-5 and TRBJ2-7, with 9 bases aligning to TRBD1. The V gene's germline CDR1 is MNHEY and CDR2 SVGAGI. The junction had 7 bases not matched to a gene; V was cut back by 4 bases and J by 3 bases. CDR3 length equals 15 residues. In DNA form, the CDR3 reads TGTGCCAGCAGTTTTACCGGGACAGGGAACTACGAGCAGTACTTC. Protein sequence: CASSFTGTGNYEQYF.

The chain recombines TRBV18 with TRBJ1-6; maybe TRBD1 (5 bases). Trimming took off 3 bases at V and 8 bases at J, with 11 bases between the two ends. In germline, CDR1 is KGHSH, CDR2 LQKENI. This CDR3 is 14 amino acids long. CDR3 protein: CASSPQGADSPLHF. The DNA of the CDR3 is TGTGCCAGCTCACCCCAAGGGGCCGATTCACCCCTCCACTTT.

This sequence joins TRBV5-1 and TRBJ2-7, with D possibly matching TRBD1 (7 bases). CDR1 and CDR2 (germline): SGHRS, YFSETQ. There are 14 residues in the CDR3. The ends were cut back, 4 bases at V and 3 bases at J, with 14 bases in the middle. The chain's CDR3 is CASSGGTVDYEQYF. In DNA form, the CDR3 reads TGCGCCAGCAGCGGGGGGACAGTAGACTACGAGCAGTACTTC.

V is TRBV9 and J is TRBJ1-2; unclear D gene. Trimming pared 0 bases from V and 2 bases from J, leaving 11 bases between. CDR1 is SGDLS and CDR2 is YYNGEE in the germline V gene. The CDR3 is 15 amino acids. CDR3 region: CASSVVGMTNYGYTF. The DNA for the CDR3 is TGTGCCAGCAGCGTAGTGGGCATGACCAACTATGGCTACACCTTC.

The V and J genes are TRBV4-1 and TRBJ2-5, with 8 bases matching TRBD2. CDR1 is MGHRA, CDR2 YSYEKL, per germline. The ends lost 1 base at V and 1 base at J; junction bases unmatched: 8. The CDR3 is 17 residues long. In DNA form, the CDR3 reads TGCGCCAGCAGCCAAGCGACTAGCGCCTCAGTCCAAGAGACCCAGTACTTC. Protein sequence: CASSQATSASVQETQYF.